This TCR beta chain was retrieved from a study of blood T cells in healthy people across ages. Study conclusions and caveats: No one knew whether donors had CMV, which possibly confounded expanded clonotype changes.

The CDR3 totals 13 residues. CDR1 and CDR2 (germline): MNHEY, SVGAGI. V was cut by 7 bases and J by 1 base, with 9 bases left in between. About this clonotype itself: Its antigen is still unknown.

Next came a second PCR, run for about 6 to 12 cycles, which used a sample-barcoded 5' primer along with a J-beta primer mix. With 12 random nucleotides, a template-switch adaptor tagged each individual cDNA molecule. TCRdb re-called the 5' RACE reads with MiXCR, one entry per CDR3 protein. This table has around 800,000 distinct CDR3 sequences, roughly 24% appearing once. The same sample was also studied in work on T cells of mothers and their children. That report adds: The authors added sample barcodes and 2-4 random nucleotides using the M1S primer of the second PCR. Not a single persistent microchimeric T cell clone was detected.

Sequenced material: blood. This sequence joins TRBV6-5 and TRBJ2-3, with D possibly matching TRBD2 (5 bases). The receptor comes from a boy aged 5-17 years in good health. CDR3 region: CASIQEGTDTQYF. The CDR3 DNA sequence: TGTGCCAGCATCCAGGAGGGCACAGATACGCAGTATTTT.